These T cell receptor beta chains were read from a single sample in a study of blood T cell repertoires in COVID-19. TCRdb's table, derived via immunoSEQ multiplex PCR, lists solely in-frame clones and lacks some. The sample gives about 270,000 clones, approximately 89% of which show up once; about 2.7% is in the top ten. The source material was PBMCs or T cells enriched from blood (not recorded which). The receptors originated from a woman between 18 and 29 years old who had recovered from COVID-19. Each CDR3 is given with its conserved first and last residue. The order of the fields is V gene, J gene, D gene, clone size, CDR3 DNA, CDR3 protein. D genes are given only for firm matches. Rows may omit the clone size; those that give it use once, few, many or a size class.

v_gene: TRBV19
j_gene: TRBJ1-5
d_gene: .
abundance: .
CDR3nt: TGTGCCAGTATTCAGGGATATGGCAATCAGCCCCAGCATTTT
CDR3aa: CASIQGYGNQPQHF

v_gene: TRBV3-1/TRBV3-2
j_gene: TRBJ2-1
d_gene: TRBD2
abundance: .
CDR3nt: TGTGCCAGCAGCCAAGAACGGGGGGTCGACAATGAGCAGTTCTTC
CDR3aa: CASSQERGVDNEQFF

v_gene: TRBV30
j_gene: TRBJ2-7
d_gene: TRBD2
abundance: .
CDR3nt: TGTGCCTGGAGTGTAGGCGGGGGGGCCCACGAGCAGTACTTC
CDR3aa: CAWSVGGGAHEQYF

v_gene: TRBV2
j_gene: TRBJ2-7
d_gene: .
abundance: .
CDR3nt: TGTGCCAGCAGCAATACGTGGGGCAGGACCTACGAGCAGTACTTC
CDR3aa: CASSNTWGRTYEQYF

v_gene: TRBV6-2/TRBV6-3
j_gene: TRBJ1-5
d_gene: TRBD1
abundance: .
CDR3nt: TGTGCCAGCAGTTACTTGGCCAGGGGGCTTGGCAATCAGCCCCAGCATTTT
CDR3aa: CASSYLARGLGNQPQHF

v_gene: TRBV30
j_gene: TRBJ2-7
d_gene: TRBD1
abundance: .
CDR3nt: TGTGCCTGGAGACCCAGGGGGCGCTTCGCCTACGAGCAGTACTTC
CDR3aa: CAWRPRGRFAYEQYF

v_gene: TRBV28
j_gene: TRBJ2-7
d_gene: TRBD1
abundance: .
CDR3nt: TGTGCCAGCAGTTTCGGGACAGAATACTACGAGCAGTACTTC
CDR3aa: CASSFGTEYYEQYF

v_gene: TRBV11-3
j_gene: TRBJ2-3
d_gene: .
abundance: .
CDR3nt: TGTGCCAGCAGCTTAGATTGGTCTAGCGGCACAGATACGCAGTATTTT
CDR3aa: CASSLDWSSGTDTQYF

v_gene: TRBV11-2
j_gene: TRBJ1-3
d_gene: .
abundance: many
CDR3nt: TGTGCCAGCAGCTTAAACGGTGGCTCTGGAAACACCATATATTTT
CDR3aa: CASSLNGGSGNTIYF

v_gene: TRBV5-8
j_gene: TRBJ2-1
d_gene: TRBD2
abundance: .
CDR3nt: TGTGCCAGCAGCAAGGGACTAGCGGACGACCCCTCCTACAATGAGCAGTTCTTC
CDR3aa: CASSKGLADDPSYNEQFF

v_gene: TRBV18
j_gene: TRBJ2-7
d_gene: .
abundance: .
CDR3nt: TGTGCCAGCTCACCCCGGGACAAGCCCAGTTCCTACGAGCAGTACTTC
CDR3aa: CASSPRDKPSSYEQYF

v_gene: TRBV10-3
j_gene: TRBJ2-3
d_gene: TRBD1
abundance: .
CDR3nt: TGTGCCATCAGGAACCCGGGACAGGTCACAGATACGCAGTATTTT
CDR3aa: CAIRNPGQVTDTQYF

v_gene: TRBV5-1
j_gene: TRBJ1-2
d_gene: .
abundance: .
CDR3nt: TGCGCCAGCAGCCCGGAGGCTGTTAGTAACTATGGCTACACCTTC
CDR3aa: CASSPEAVSNYGYTF

v_gene: TRBV11-3
j_gene: TRBJ2-1
d_gene: TRBD2
abundance: .
CDR3nt: TGTGCCAGCAGCTTTAGCGGGGTCTCCTACAATGAGCAGTTCTTC
CDR3aa: CASSFSGVSYNEQFF

v_gene: TRBV6-2/TRBV6-3
j_gene: TRBJ2-7
d_gene: TRBD2
abundance: .
CDR3nt: TGTGCCAGCAGTTTCCCGACTAGCCCGATCTACGAGCAGTACTTC
CDR3aa: CASSFPTSPIYEQYF

v_gene: TRBV7-9
j_gene: TRBJ1-1
d_gene: TRBD1
abundance: few
CDR3nt: TGTGCCAGCAGCTTACCTGGGACAGGTCCACGATGGGACACTGAAGCTTTCTTT
CDR3aa: CASSLPGTGPRWDTEAFF

v_gene: TRBV2
j_gene: TRBJ1-2
d_gene: .
abundance: .
CDR3nt: TGTGCCAGCAGTTCCGGGGGGGCGAACTATGGCTACACCTTC
CDR3aa: CASSSGGANYGYTF

v_gene: TRBV5-5
j_gene: TRBJ2-5
d_gene: TRBD1
abundance: .
CDR3nt: TGTGCCAGCAGCAACCAAGGGGGCGAAGAGACCCAGTACTTC
CDR3aa: CASSNQGGEETQYF

v_gene: TRBV28
j_gene: TRBJ2-7
d_gene: .
abundance: .
CDR3nt: TGTGCCAGCAGTTTATCATGGCGGTACGAGCAGTACTTC
CDR3aa: CASSLSWRYEQYF

v_gene: TRBV9
j_gene: TRBJ2-1
d_gene: TRBD2
abundance: .
CDR3nt: TGTGCCAGCAGCGTAGCCGCCAACCGGGGGGGGAGCTCCTACAATGAGCAGTTCTTC
CDR3aa: CASSVAANRGGSSYNEQFF

v_gene: TRBV7-2
j_gene: TRBJ1-5
d_gene: .
abundance: .
CDR3nt: TGTGCCAGCAGCCCGCAGGGAATTCAGCCCCAGCATTTT
CDR3aa: CASSPQGIQPQHF

v_gene: TRBV5-4
j_gene: TRBJ2-7
d_gene: TRBD1
abundance: once
CDR3nt: TGTGCCAGCAGCAGGGACAGGTACGAGCAGTACTTC
CDR3aa: CASSRDRYEQYF

v_gene: TRBV11-2
j_gene: TRBJ1-4
d_gene: .
abundance: once
CDR3nt: TGTGCCAGCAGCCCCCTCCCGGCAACTAATGAAAAACTGTTTTTT
CDR3aa: CASSPLPATNEKLFF

v_gene: TRBV29-1
j_gene: TRBJ2-3
d_gene: TRBD2
abundance: .
CDR3nt: TGCAGTTTTACCTCTAGCGGGCCCACAGATACGCAGTATTTT
CDR3aa: CSFTSSGPTDTQYF

v_gene: TRBV4-3
j_gene: TRBJ2-3
d_gene: TRBD2
abundance: .
CDR3nt: TGCGCCAGCAGCCAAGCCCCCACCGACGGGGGGGCCCTAGATACGCAGTATTTT
CDR3aa: CASSQAPTDGGALDTQYF

v_gene: TRBV4-3
j_gene: TRBJ2-2
d_gene: .
abundance: .
CDR3nt: TGCGTCAGCAGCCTTCACTCAGGGGCGGCCGGGGAGCTGTTTTTT
CDR3aa: CVSSLHSGAAGELFF

v_gene: TRBV27
j_gene: TRBJ2-1
d_gene: TRBD1
abundance: .
CDR3nt: TGTGCCACCTTACCCCATGGGGACAGACAAGGTAATGAGCAGTTCTTC
CDR3aa: CATLPHGDRQGNEQFF

v_gene: TRBV3-1/TRBV3-2
j_gene: TRBJ2-5
d_gene: .
abundance: .
CDR3nt: TGTGCCAGCAGCCAAGTAAGCGGCCAAGAGACCCAGTACTTC
CDR3aa: CASSQVSGQETQYF

v_gene: TRBV30
j_gene: TRBJ2-1
d_gene: .
abundance: .
CDR3nt: TGTGCCTGGAGCCCTGCTGCAGGGGCCTACTACGAGTTCTTC
CDR3aa: CAWSPAAGAYYEFF

v_gene: TRBV7-8
j_gene: TRBJ1-1
d_gene: TRBD1
abundance: .
CDR3nt: TGTGCCAGCAGCTTAGCGCTTTTCCGGGACAGATACACTGAAGCTTTCTTT
CDR3aa: CASSLALFRDRYTEAFF

v_gene: TRBV28
j_gene: TRBJ2-2
d_gene: TRBD2
abundance: .
CDR3nt: TGTGCCAGCAGTTTACGACCTAGCGGGAGAGGGAGGGTCGGGGAGCTGTTTTTT
CDR3aa: CASSLRPSGRGRVGELFF

v_gene: TRBV25-1
j_gene: TRBJ1-2
d_gene: TRBD1
abundance: once
CDR3nt: TGTGCCAGCAGTTCCGGGACAGCTTATGGCTACACCTTC
CDR3aa: CASSSGTAYGYTF

v_gene: TRBV7-9
j_gene: TRBJ2-7
d_gene: TRBD2
abundance: once
CDR3nt: TGTGCCAGCAGCCCCGGGACTAGCGGGAGCTCCTACGAGCAGTACTTC
CDR3aa: CASSPGTSGSSYEQYF

v_gene: TRBV5-1
j_gene: TRBJ2-2
d_gene: .
abundance: .
CDR3nt: TGCGCCAGCAGCTTAGACGGGCAGGGCCCGAACACCGGGGAGCTGTTTTTT
CDR3aa: CASSLDGQGPNTGELFF

v_gene: TRBV11-2
j_gene: TRBJ2-7
d_gene: .
abundance: .
CDR3nt: TGTGCCAGCAGCTTAGTTCCTTACGAGCAGTACTTC
CDR3aa: CASSLVPYEQYF

v_gene: TRBV10-1
j_gene: TRBJ1-1
d_gene: .
abundance: .
CDR3nt: TGCGCCAGCAGTGAGTCCTTTCTGTCCGCTACAGGGTCTGAAGCTTTCTTT
CDR3aa: CASSESFLSATGSEAFF

v_gene: TRBV19
j_gene: TRBJ1-5
d_gene: TRBD1
abundance: few
CDR3nt: TGTGCCAGTAGTATGGGACAGGGAAGTTATCAGCCCCAGCATTTT
CDR3aa: CASSMGQGSYQPQHF

v_gene: TRBV7-3
j_gene: TRBJ2-2
d_gene: .
abundance: .
CDR3nt: TGTGCCAGCAGCTCCTTAACAGGGCCCGGGGAGCTGTTTTTT
CDR3aa: CASSSLTGPGELFF

v_gene: TRBV7-3
j_gene: TRBJ2-1
d_gene: TRBD2
abundance: .
CDR3nt: TGTGCCAGCAGCTTGTCGGGGGGAGCATACAATGAGCAGTTCTTC
CDR3aa: CASSLSGGAYNEQFF

v_gene: TRBV9
j_gene: TRBJ2-7
d_gene: TRBD1
abundance: .
CDR3nt: TGTGCCAGCAGCGGAGCGGGACAGGGAGCCTACGAGCAGTACTTC
CDR3aa: CASSGAGQGAYEQYF

v_gene: TRBV4-1
j_gene: TRBJ1-1
d_gene: .
abundance: .
CDR3nt: TGCGCCAGCAGCCAATCCGCGGAAGATTACACTGAAGCTTTCTTT
CDR3aa: CASSQSAEDYTEAFF

v_gene: TRBV4-2
j_gene: TRBJ2-5
d_gene: TRBD2
abundance: .
CDR3nt: TGTGCCAGCAGCCAAGAAGGTCCAGCGGGGCGACAAGAGACCCAGTACTTC
CDR3aa: CASSQEGPAGRQETQYF

v_gene: TRBV29-1
j_gene: TRBJ2-2
d_gene: TRBD1
abundance: .
CDR3nt: TGCAGCGGTAGACAGGGGGGTTCTTCCGGGGAGCTGTTTTTT
CDR3aa: CSGRQGGSSGELFF

v_gene: TRBV28
j_gene: TRBJ2-3
d_gene: .
abundance: .
CDR3nt: TGTGCCAGCAGCTCAGACCTACTCTTAGGGGTAGATACGCAGTATTTT
CDR3aa: CASSSDLLLGVDTQYF

v_gene: TRBV28
j_gene: TRBJ1-2
d_gene: .
abundance: .
CDR3nt: TGTGCCAGCGGCCCGAACCAGGCCGGAACTTATGGCTACACCTTC
CDR3aa: CASGPNQAGTYGYTF

v_gene: TRBV11-3
j_gene: TRBJ2-1
d_gene: TRBD2
abundance: .
CDR3nt: TGTGCCAGCAGCTTATGGGTAGCTAGCGGGGTTAGCTCCTACAATGAGCAGTTCTTC
CDR3aa: CASSLWVASGVSSYNEQFF

v_gene: TRBV4-1
j_gene: TRBJ1-5
d_gene: .
abundance: .
CDR3nt: TGCGCCAGCAGCCAAAACCGGGGTAATAATCAGCCCCAGCATTTT
CDR3aa: CASSQNRGNNQPQHF

v_gene: TRBV4-3
j_gene: TRBJ1-3
d_gene: TRBD1
abundance: .
CDR3nt: TGCGCCAGCAGCCAAGACGCCAGGGGGCCTGGAAACACCATATATTTT
CDR3aa: CASSQDARGPGNTIYF

v_gene: TRBV7-2
j_gene: TRBJ2-2
d_gene: TRBD2
abundance: many
CDR3nt: TGTGCCAGCAGCTTAGGACTAGCCCCCGGGGAGCTGTTTTTT
CDR3aa: CASSLGLAPGELFF

v_gene: TRBV12-2
j_gene: TRBJ1-5
d_gene: .
abundance: .
CDR3nt: TGTGCAAGTCGCTTGGGCCCGGGAAACAGTCATCGGCCCCAGCATTTT
CDR3aa: CASRLGPGNSHRPQHF

v_gene: TRBV19
j_gene: TRBJ2-2
d_gene: .
abundance: .
CDR3nt: TGTGCCAGTAGTTCCGGGACTGGCTTATTCGGGGAGCTGTTTTTT
CDR3aa: CASSSGTGLFGELFF

v_gene: TRBV18
j_gene: TRBJ2-1
d_gene: TRBD2
abundance: .
CDR3nt: TGTGCCAGCTCACCAATTCTCACTAGCGGGAGTCGACGCAATGAGCAGTTCTTC
CDR3aa: CASSPILTSGSRRNEQFF

v_gene: TRBV30
j_gene: TRBJ2-1
d_gene: .
abundance: .
CDR3nt: TGTGCCTCCTCGGGACACTTGAGCTCCTACAATGAGCAGTTCTTC
CDR3aa: CASSGHLSSYNEQFF

v_gene: TRBV28
j_gene: TRBJ1-2
d_gene: .
abundance: .
CDR3nt: TGTGCCAGCAGTTTCAGTGGTCCTAACTATGGCTACACCTTC
CDR3aa: CASSFSGPNYGYTF

v_gene: TRBV4-2
j_gene: TRBJ2-7
d_gene: TRBD1
abundance: .
CDR3nt: TGTGCCAGCAGCCAAAAGACAGGGAACGAGCAGTACTTC
CDR3aa: CASSQKTGNEQYF

v_gene: TRBV11-2
j_gene: TRBJ2-1
d_gene: TRBD2
abundance: .
CDR3nt: TGTGCCAGCAGCAAGGGACTAGCGGGAGGGGTGGACAATGAGCAGTTCTTC
CDR3aa: CASSKGLAGGVDNEQFF

v_gene: TRBV30
j_gene: TRBJ2-3
d_gene: .
abundance: .
CDR3nt: TGTGCCTGGAGTGTATTTAGGGGGGATACGCAGTATTTT
CDR3aa: CAWSVFRGDTQYF